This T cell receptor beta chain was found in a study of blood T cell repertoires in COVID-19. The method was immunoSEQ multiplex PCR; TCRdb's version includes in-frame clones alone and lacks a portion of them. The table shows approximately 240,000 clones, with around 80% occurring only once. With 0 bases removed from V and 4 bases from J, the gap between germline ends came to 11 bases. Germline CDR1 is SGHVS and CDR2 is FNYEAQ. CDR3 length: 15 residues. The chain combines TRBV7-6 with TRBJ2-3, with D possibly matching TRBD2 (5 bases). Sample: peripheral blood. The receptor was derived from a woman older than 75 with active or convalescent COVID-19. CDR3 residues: CASSLADGVADTQYF. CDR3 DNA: TGTGCCAGCAGCTTAGCGGACGGGGTCGCAGATACGCAGTATTTT.